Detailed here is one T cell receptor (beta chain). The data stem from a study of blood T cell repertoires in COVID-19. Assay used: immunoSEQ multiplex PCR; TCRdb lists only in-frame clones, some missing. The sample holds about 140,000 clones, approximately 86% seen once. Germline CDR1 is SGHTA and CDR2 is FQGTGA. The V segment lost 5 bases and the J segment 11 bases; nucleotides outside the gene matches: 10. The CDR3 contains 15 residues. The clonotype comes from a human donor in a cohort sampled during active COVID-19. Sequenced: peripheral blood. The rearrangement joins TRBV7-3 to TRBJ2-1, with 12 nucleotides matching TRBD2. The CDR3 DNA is TGTGCCAGCAGCAGAACTAGCGGGGGGACCCAGAAGCAGTTCTTC. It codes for CASSRTSGGTQKQFF.